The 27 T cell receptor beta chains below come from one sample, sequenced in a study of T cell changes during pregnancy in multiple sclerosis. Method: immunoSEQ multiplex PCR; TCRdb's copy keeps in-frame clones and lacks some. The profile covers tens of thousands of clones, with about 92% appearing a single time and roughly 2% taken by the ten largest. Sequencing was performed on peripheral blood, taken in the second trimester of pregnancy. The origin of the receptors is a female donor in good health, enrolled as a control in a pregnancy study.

The chain's CDR3 is CASSLWGAEAFF. The CDR3, as DNA: TGTGCCAGCAGCTTGTGGGGGGCTGAAGCTTTCTTT. The genes are TRBV5-6 and TRBJ1-1; weak D call: TRBD1 (5 bases). Trimming cost V 1 base and J 6 bases, with 7 bases left between them. Germline V lookup: CDR1 SGHDT, CDR2 YYEEEE. This CDR3 comprises 12 residues.

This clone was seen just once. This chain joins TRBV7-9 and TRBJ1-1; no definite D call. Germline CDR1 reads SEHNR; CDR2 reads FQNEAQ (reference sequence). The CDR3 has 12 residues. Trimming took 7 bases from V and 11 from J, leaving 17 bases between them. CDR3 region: CASTIAGLGAFF. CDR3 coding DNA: TGTGCCAGCACTATAGCGGGGTTAGGGGCTTTCTTT.

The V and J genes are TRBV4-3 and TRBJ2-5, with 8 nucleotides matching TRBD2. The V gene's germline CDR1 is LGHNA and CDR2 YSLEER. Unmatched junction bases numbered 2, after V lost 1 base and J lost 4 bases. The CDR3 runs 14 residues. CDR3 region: CASSQVAGGETQYF. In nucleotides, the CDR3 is TGCGCCAGCAGCCAAGTGGCGGGGGGAGAGACCCAGTACTTC.

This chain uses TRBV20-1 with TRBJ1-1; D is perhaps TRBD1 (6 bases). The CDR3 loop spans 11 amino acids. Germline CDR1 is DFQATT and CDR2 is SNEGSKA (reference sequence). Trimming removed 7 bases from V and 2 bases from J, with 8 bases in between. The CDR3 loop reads CSVDSNTEAFF. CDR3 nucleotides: TGCAGTGTGGACAGCAACACTGAAGCTTTCTTT.

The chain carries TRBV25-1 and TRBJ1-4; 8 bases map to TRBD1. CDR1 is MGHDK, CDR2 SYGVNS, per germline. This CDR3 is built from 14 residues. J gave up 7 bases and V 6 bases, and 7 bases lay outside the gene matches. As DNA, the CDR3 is TGTGCCAGCAGCCTCGGGACAGGACCTGAAAAACTGTTTTTT. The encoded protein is CASSLGTGPEKLFF.

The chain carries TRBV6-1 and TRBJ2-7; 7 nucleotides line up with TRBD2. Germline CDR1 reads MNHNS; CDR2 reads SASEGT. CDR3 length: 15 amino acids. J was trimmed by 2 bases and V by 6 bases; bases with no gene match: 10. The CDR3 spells CASRIWGGAAYEQYF. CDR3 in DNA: TGTGCCAGCAGAATCTGGGGAGGGGCTGCCTACGAGCAGTACTTC.

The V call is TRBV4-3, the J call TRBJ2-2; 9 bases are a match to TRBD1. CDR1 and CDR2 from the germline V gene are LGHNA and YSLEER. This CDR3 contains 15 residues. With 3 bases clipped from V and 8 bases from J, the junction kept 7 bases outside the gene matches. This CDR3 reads CASSQGQGVVGELFF. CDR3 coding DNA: TGCGCCAGCAGCCAGGGACAGGGAGTAGTGGGGGAGCTGTTTTTT.

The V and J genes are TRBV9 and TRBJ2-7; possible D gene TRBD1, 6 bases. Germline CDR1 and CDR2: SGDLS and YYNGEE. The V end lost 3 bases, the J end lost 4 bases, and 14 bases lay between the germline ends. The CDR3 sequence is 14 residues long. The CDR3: CASSASSQGYEQYF. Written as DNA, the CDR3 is TGTGCCAGCAGCGCCTCATCCCAGGGGTACGAGCAGTACTTC.

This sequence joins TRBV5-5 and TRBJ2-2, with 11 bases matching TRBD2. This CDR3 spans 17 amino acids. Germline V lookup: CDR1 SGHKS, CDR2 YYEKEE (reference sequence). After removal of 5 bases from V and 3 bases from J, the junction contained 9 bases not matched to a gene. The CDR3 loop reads CASRPALAGGHTGELFF. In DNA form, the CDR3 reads TGTGCCAGCAGACCCGCTCTAGCGGGGGGTCACACCGGGGAGCTGTTTTTT.

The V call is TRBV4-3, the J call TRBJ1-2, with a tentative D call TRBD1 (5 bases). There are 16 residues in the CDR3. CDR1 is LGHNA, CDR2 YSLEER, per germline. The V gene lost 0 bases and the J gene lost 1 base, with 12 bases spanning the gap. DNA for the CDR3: TGCGCCAGCAGCCAAGAGATTGGGGGGGGTAACTATGGCTACACCTTC. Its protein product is CASSQEIGGGNYGYTF.

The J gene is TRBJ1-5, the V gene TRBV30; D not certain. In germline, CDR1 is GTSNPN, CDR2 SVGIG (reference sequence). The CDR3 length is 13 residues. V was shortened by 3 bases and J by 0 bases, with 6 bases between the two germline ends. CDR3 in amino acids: CAWSLSSNQPQHF. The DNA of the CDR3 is TGTGCCTGGAGCCTCAGTAGCAATCAGCCCCAGCATTTT.

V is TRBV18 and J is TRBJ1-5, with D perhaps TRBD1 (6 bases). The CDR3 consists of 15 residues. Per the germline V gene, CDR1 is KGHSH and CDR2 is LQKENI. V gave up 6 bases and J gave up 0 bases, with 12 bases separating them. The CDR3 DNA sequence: TGTGCCAGCTCTTGGACAGCATATAGCAATCAGCCCCAGCATTTT. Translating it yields CASSWTAYSNQPQHF.

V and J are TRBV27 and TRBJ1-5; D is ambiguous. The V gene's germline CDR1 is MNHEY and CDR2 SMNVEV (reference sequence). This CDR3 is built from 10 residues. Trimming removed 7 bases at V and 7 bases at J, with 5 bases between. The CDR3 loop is CASTRQPQHF. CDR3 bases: TGTGCCAGCACGCGGCAGCCCCAGCATTTT.

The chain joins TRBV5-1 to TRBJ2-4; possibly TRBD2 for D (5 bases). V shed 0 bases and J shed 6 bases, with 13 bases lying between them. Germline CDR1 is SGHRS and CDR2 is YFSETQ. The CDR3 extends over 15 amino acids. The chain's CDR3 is CASSLVGGPGNIQYF. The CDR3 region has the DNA TGCGCCAGCAGCTTGGTTGGCGGGCCGGGAAACATTCAGTACTTC.

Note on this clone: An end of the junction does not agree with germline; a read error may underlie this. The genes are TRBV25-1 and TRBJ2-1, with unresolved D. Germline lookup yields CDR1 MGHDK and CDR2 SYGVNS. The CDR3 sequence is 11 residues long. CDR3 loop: CASSEYSEQFF. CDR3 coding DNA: TGTGCCAGCAGTGAATACAGTGAGCAGTTCTTC.

The CDR3 DNA follows: TGTGCCAGCAGCCCGTATTACGGTCTGCACAATGAGCAGTTCTTC. Translated: CASSPYYGLHNEQFF. The gene calls are TRBV5-6 and TRBJ2-1; D is uncertain. Per the germline V gene, CDR1 is SGHDT and CDR2 is YYEEEE. V gave up 4 bases and J gave up 5 bases, with 16 bases separating them. CDR3 length: 15 residues.

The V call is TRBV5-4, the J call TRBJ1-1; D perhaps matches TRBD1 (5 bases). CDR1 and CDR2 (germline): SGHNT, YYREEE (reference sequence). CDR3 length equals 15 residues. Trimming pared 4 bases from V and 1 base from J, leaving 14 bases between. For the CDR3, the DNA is TGTGCCAGCAGCACCCGGACATATGGGAACACTGAAGCTTTCTTT. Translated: CASSTRTYGNTEAFF.

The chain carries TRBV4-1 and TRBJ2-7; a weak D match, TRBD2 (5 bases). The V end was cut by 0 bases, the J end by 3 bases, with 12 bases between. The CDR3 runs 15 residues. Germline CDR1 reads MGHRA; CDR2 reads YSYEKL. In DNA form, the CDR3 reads TGCGCCAGCAGCCAAGATCGGGATGGCAGCTACGAGCAGTACTTC. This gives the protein CASSQDRDGSYEQYF.

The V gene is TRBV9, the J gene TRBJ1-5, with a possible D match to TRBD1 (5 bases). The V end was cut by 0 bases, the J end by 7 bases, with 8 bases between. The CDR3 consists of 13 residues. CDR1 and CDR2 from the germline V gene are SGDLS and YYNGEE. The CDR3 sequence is CASSVAGDQPQHF. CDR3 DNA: TGTGCCAGCAGCGTAGCGGGGGACCAGCCCCAGCATTTT.

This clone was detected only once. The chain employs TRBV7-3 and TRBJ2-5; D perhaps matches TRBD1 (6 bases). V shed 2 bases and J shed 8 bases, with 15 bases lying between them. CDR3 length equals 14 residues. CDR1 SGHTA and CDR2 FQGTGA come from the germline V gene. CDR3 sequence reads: CASSLQGPLDTQYF. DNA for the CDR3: TGTGCCAGCAGCTTACAGGGGCCGCTTGACACCCAGTACTTC.

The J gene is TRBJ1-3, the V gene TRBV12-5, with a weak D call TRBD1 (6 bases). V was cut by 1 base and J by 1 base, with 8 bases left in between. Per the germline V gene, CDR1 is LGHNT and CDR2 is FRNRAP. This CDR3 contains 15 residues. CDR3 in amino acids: CASGLGQASGNTIYF. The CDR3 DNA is TGTGCTAGTGGTTTGGGACAGGCTTCTGGAAACACCATATATTTT.

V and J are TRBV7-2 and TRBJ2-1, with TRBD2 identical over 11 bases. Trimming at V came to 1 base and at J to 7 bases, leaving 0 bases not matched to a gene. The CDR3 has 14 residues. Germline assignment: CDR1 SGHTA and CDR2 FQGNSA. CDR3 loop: CASSLGTSGNEQFF. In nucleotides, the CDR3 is TGTGCCAGCAGCTTAGGGACTAGCGGGAATGAGCAGTTCTTC.

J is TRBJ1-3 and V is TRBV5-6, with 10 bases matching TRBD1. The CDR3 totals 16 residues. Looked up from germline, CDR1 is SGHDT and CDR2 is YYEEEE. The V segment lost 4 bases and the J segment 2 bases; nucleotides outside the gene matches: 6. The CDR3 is CASSLGTGVTGNTIYF. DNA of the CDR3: TGTGCCAGCAGCCTTGGGACAGGGGTTACTGGAAACACCATATATTTT.

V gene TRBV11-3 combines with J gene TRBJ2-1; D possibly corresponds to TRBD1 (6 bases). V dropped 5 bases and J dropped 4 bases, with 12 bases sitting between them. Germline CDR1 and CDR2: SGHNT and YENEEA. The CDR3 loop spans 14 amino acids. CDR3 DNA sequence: TGTGCCAGCAGCCTGGACAGTCGGTACAATGAGCAGTTCTTC. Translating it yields CASSLDSRYNEQFF.

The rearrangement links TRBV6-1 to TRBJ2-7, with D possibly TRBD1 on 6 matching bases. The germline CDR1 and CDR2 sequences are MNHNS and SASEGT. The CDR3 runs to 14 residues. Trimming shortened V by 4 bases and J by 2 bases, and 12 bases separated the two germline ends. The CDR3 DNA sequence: TGTGCCAGCAGTGTTGGGGGCGTCCCCTACGAGCAGTACTTC. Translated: CASSVGGVPYEQYF.

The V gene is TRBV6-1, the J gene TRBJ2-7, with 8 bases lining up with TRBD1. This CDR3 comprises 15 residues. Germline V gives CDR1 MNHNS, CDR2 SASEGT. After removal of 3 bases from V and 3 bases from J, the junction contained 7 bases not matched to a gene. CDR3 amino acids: CASSETGTGDYEQYF. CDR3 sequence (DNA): TGTGCCAGCAGTGAGACCGGGACAGGCGACTACGAGCAGTACTTC.

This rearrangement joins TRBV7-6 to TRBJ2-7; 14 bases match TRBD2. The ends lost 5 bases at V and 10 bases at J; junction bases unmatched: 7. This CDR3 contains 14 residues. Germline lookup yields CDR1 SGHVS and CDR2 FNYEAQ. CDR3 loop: CASSPTSGGALQYF. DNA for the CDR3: TGTGCCAGCAGCCCGACTAGCGGGGGGGCCCTTCAGTACTTC.